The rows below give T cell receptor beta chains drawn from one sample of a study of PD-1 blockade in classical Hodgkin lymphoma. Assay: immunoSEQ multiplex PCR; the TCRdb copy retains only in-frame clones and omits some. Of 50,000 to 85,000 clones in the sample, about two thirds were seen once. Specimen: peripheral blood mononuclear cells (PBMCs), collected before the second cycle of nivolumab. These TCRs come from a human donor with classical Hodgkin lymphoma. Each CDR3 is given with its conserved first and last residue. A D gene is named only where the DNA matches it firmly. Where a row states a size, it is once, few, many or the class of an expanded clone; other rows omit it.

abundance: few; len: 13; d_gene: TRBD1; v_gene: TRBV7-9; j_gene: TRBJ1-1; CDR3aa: CASTDRGNTEAFF; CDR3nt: TGTGCCAGCACGGACAGGGGGAACACTGAAGCTTTCTTT
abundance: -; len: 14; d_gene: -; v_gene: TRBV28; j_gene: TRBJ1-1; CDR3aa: CASTPTGGRTEAFF; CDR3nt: TGTGCCAGCACCCCCACGGGGGGTCGCACTGAAGCTTTCTTT
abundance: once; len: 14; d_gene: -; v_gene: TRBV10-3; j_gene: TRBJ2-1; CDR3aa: CAIKEGLVYNEQFF; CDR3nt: TGTGCCATCAAGGAGGGTCTTGTCTACAATGAGCAGTTCTTC
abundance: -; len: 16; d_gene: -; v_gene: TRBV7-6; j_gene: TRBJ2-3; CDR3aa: CASSLTPTSSTDTQYF; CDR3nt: TGTGCCAGCAGCTTAACCCCGACCTCTAGCACAGATACGCAGTATTTT
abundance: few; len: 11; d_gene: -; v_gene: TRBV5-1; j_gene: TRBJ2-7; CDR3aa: CASSFPYEQYF; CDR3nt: TGCGCCAGCAGCTTCCCCTACGAGCAGTACTTC
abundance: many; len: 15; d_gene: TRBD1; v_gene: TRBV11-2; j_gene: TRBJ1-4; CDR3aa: CASSLDQGVGEKLFF; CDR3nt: TGTGCCAGCAGCTTAGATCAGGGGGTAGGGGAAAAACTGTTTTTT
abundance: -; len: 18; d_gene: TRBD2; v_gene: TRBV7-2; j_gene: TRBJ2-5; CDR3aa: CASSPRLAGGTLGETQYF; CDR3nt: TGTGCCAGCAGCCCTAGACTAGCGGGGGGGACCCTTGGTGAGACCCAGTACTTC
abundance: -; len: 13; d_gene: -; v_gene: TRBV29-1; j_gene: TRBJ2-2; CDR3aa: CSVGAGDTGELFF; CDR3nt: TGCAGCGTTGGGGCAGGGGACACCGGGGAGCTGTTTTTT
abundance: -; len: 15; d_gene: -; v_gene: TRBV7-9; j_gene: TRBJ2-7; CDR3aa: CASTLSTGFSDEQYF; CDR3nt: TGTGCCAGCACCTTATCGACAGGTTTTTCGGACGAGCAGTACTTC
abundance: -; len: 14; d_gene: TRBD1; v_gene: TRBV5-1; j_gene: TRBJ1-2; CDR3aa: CASSMDGTVGGYTF; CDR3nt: TGCGCCAGCAGCATGGACGGGACAGTGGGCGGCTACACCTTC
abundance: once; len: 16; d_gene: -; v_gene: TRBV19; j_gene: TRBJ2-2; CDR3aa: CASSTRQLTNTGELFF; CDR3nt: TGTGCCAGTAGTACCCGACAGCTCACCAACACCGGGGAGCTGTTTTTT
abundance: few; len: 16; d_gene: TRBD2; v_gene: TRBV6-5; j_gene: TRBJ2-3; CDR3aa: CASSYSLAGSTDTQYF; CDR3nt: TGTGCCAGCAGTTACTCACTAGCGGGAAGCACAGATACGCAGTATTTT
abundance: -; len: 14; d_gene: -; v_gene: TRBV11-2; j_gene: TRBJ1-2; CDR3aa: CASSLVVSSGGYTF; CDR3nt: TGTGCCAGCAGCTTAGTTGTCTCATCAGGTGGCTACACCTTC
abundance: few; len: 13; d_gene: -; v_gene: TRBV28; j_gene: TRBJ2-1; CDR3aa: CASSLSISPSLFF; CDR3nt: TGTGCCAGCAGTTTGTCCATTAGCCCCAGCTTATTCTTC
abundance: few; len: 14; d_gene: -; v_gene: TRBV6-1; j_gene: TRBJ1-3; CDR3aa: CASSEGTSRDTIYF; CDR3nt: TGTGCCAGCAGTGAAGGGACCTCAAGGGACACCATATATTTT
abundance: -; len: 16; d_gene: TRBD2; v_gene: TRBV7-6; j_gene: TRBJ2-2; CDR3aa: CASSLSSGIGNGELFF; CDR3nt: TGTGCCAGCAGCTTAAGTAGCGGGATTGGTAACGGGGAGCTGTTTTTT
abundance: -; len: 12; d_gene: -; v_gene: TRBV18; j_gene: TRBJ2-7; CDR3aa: CASSPGIYEQYF; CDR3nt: TGTGCCAGCTCACCCGGGATTTACGAGCAGTACTTC
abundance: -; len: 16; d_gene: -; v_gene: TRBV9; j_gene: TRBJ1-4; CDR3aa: CASSTTGGSRQEKLFF; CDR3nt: TGTGCCAGCAGCACCACGGGGGGCAGCCGACAGGAAAAACTGTTTTTT
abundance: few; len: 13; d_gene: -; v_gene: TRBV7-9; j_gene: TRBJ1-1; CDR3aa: CASSHRGRAEAFF; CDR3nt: TGTGCCAGCAGCCATCGGGGCAGGGCAGAAGCTTTCTTT
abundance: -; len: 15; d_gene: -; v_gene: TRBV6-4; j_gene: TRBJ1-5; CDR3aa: CASYGRWGCNQPQHF; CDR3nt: TGTGCCAGCTATGGGAGGTGGGGGTGCAATCAGCCCCAGCATTTT
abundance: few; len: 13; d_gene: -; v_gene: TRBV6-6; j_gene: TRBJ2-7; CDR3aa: CASSYSQSYEQYF; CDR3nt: TGTGCCAGCAGTTACTCACAGTCCTACGAGCAGTACTTC
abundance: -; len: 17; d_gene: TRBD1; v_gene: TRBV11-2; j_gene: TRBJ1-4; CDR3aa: CASSLTGEGKFNEKLFF; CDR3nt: TGTGCCAGCAGCTTAACAGGGGAAGGGAAGTTTAATGAAAAACTGTTTTTT
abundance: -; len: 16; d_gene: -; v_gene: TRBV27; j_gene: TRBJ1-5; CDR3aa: CASSLVGNYGNQLQHF; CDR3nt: TGTGCCAGCAGTTTAGTGGGTAATTACGGCAATCAGCTCCAGCATTTT
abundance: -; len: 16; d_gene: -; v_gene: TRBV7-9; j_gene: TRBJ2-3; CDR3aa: CASSLYTGTSTDTQYF; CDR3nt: TGTGCCAGCAGCCTCTATACAGGGACTAGCACAGATACGCAGTATTTT
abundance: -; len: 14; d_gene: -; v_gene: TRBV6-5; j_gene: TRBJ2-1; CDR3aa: CASSYSIAGYEQFF; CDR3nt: TGTGCCAGCAGTTACAGTATCGCCGGCTATGAGCAGTTCTTC
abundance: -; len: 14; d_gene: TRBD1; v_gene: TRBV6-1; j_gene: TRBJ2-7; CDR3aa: CASGGGTGGYEQYF; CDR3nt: TGTGCCAGTGGAGGGGGGACAGGGGGCTACGAGCAGTACTTC
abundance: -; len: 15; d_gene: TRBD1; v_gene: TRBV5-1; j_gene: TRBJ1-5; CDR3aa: CASSPGQGGDQPQHF; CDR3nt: TGCGCCAGCAGCCCCGGACAGGGGGGGGACCAGCCCCAGCATTTT
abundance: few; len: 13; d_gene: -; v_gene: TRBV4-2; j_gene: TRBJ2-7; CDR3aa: CASSQGRVNEQYF; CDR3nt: TGTGCCAGCAGCCAAGGCAGGGTCAACGAGCAGTACTTC
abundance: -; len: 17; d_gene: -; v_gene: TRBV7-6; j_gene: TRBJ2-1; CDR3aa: CASSLEGASSSYNEQFF; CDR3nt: TGTGCCAGCAGCTTAGAAGGGGCCAGTAGCTCCTACAATGAGCAGTTCTTC
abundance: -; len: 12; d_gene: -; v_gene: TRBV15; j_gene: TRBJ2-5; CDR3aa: CATSEGWETQYF; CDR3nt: TGTGCCACCAGCGAAGGGTGGGAGACCCAGTACTTC
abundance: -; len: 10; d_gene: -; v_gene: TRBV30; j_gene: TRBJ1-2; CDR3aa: CASQGHGYTF; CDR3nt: TGTGCCTCGCAGGGTCATGGCTACACCTTC
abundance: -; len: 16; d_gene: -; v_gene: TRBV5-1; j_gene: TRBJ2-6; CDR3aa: CASSLNSISGANVLTF; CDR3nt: TGCGCCAGCAGCTTGAATTCGATCTCTGGGGCCAACGTCCTGACTTTC
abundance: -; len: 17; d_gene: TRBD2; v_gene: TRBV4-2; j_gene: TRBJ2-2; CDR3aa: CASSQNKAGENTGELFF; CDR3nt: TGTGCCAGCAGCCAGAATAAAGCGGGGGAGAACACCGGGGAGCTGTTTTTT
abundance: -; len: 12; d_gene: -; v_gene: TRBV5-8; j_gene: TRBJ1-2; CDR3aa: CASSFAGVGYTF; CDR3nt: TGTGCCAGCAGCTTCGCAGGGGTAGGCTACACCTTC
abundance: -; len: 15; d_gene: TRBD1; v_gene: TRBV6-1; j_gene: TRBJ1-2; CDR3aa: CASRGQGAGNYGYTF; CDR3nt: TGTGCCAGCAGGGGACAGGGGGCTGGTAACTATGGCTACACCTTC
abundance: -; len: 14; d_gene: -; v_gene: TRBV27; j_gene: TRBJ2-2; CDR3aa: CASSGGGMAGELFF; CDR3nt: TGTGCCAGCAGTGGAGGGGGCATGGCCGGGGAGCTGTTTTTT
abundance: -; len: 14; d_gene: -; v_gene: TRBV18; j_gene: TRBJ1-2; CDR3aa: CASSPAGGTIGYTF; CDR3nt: TGTGCCAGCTCACCGGCCGGGGGGACCATTGGCTACACCTTC
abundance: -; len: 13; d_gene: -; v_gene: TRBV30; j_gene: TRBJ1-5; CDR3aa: CAWSRGNYQPQHF; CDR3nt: TGTGCCTGGAGTAGGGGGAACTATCAGCCCCAGCATTTT
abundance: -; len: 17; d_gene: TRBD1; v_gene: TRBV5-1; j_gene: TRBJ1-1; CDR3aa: CASSQTGDSYWGTEAFF; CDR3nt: TGCGCCAGCAGCCAGACAGGGGACAGCTATTGGGGGACTGAAGCTTTCTTT
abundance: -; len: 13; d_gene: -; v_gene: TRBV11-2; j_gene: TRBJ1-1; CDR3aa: CASSLVRLYEAFF; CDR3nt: TGTGCCAGCAGCTTAGTCCGCTTGTATGAAGCTTTCTTT
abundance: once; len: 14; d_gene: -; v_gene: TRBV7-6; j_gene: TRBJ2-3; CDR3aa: CASSLASHTDTQYF; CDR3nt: TGTGCCAGCAGCTTAGCCAGCCACACAGATACGCAGTATTTT
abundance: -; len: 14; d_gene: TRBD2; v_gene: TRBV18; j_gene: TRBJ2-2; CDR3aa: CASSPARGAGELFF; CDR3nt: TGTGCCAGCTCACCGGCGCGGGGGGCCGGGGAGCTGTTTTTT
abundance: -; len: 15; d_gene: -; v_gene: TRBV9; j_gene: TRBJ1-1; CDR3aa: CASSVSGTVNTEAFF; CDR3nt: TGTGCCAGCAGCGTCTCCGGGACGGTGAACACTGAAGCTTTCTTT